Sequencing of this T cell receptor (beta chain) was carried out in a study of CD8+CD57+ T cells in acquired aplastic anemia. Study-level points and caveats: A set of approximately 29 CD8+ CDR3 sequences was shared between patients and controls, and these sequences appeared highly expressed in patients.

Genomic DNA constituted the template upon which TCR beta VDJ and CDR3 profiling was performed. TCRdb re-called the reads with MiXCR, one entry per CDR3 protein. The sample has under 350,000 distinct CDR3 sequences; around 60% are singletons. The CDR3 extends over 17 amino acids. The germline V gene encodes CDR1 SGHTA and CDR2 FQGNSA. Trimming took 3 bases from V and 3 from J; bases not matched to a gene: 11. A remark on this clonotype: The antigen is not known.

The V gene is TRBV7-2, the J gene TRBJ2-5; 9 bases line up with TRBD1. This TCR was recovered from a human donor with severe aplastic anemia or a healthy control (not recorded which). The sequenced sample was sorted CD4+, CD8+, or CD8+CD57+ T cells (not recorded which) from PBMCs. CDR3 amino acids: CASSLTGTGLGEETQYF. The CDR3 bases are TGTGCCAGCAGCTTGACCGGGACAGGGTTAGGAGAAGAGACCCAGTACTTC.